Below are 7 T cell receptor beta chains sequenced from a single sample in a study of T cells in Graves' hyperthyroidism and ophthalmopathy. TCR beta CDR3 regions were amplified from RNA. The HTBI primer set served for first-round RT-PCR of the TCR CDR3. Using its own MiXCR run on the multiplex PCR reads, TCRdb lists one record per CDR3 protein. The sample consists of hundreds of thousands of distinct CDR3 sequences, 15% to 20% of them appearing once. Sequencing input: blood. The receptors come from a woman aged 25-40 years with Graves' hyperthyroidism.

At least ten counts were recorded for this clonotype. V and J are TRBV12-3 or TRBV12-4 and TRBJ2-1, with 9 bases lining up with TRBD1. The CDR3 length is 15 residues. V dropped 4 bases and J dropped 4; count of bases not matched to a gene: 5. The chain's CDR3 is CASSSRDRVYNEQFF. In nucleotides, the CDR3 is TGTGCCAGCAGTTCCCGGGACAGGGTTTACAATGAGCAGTTCTTC.

The rearrangement joins TRBV27 to TRBJ2-5; D call uncertain. The CDR3 contains 16 residues. Looked up from germline, CDR1 is MNHEY and CDR2 is SMNVEV (reference sequence). V was shortened by 6 bases and J by 0 bases, with 17 bases between the two germline ends. The CDR3 here is CASSPFALGYQETQYF. CDR3 bases: TGTGCCAGCAGCCCCTTTGCGCTAGGGTACCAAGAGACCCAGTACTTC.

With respect to this clonotype: Its ends do not fully match the called genes, so a read error is possible. The chain combines TRBV5-1 with TRBJ2-1; 11 bases fit TRBD2. The length of the CDR3 is 14 residues. The germline gives CDR1 SGHRS, CDR2 YFSETQ. The CDR3 region has the DNA TGTGCCAGCAGGGGGACTAGCGGATACAATGAGCAGTTCTTC. It specifies CASRGTSGYNEQFF.

The V gene is TRBV5-4, the J gene TRBJ2-1, with 11 bases that match TRBD1. The J segment lost 2 bases and the V segment lost 4 bases, leaving 8 bases of the junction unmatched. Germline loops: CDR1 SGHNT, CDR2 YYREEE (reference sequence). The CDR3 extends over 17 amino acids. The CDR3 loop is CASSPGQGVLTYNEQFF. The CDR3 DNA is TGTGCCAGCAGCCCGGGACAGGGGGTCTTGACCTACAATGAGCAGTTCTTC.

The CDR3 here is CASSFDRGSTGELFF. CDR3 nucleotide sequence: TGTGCCAGCAGTTTTGACAGGGGGTCCACCGGGGAGCTGTTTTTT. The J gene is TRBJ2-2, the V gene TRBV12-3 or TRBV12-4, with 9 positions matching TRBD1. Trimming at V came to 3 bases and at J to 4 bases, leaving 3 bases not matched to a gene. This CDR3 is built from 15 residues.

The chain recombines TRBV27 with TRBJ2-7; no clear D gene. The CDR3 consists of 13 residues. CDR1 is MNHEY and CDR2 is SMNVEV in the germline V gene (reference sequence). V dropped 5 bases and J dropped 5 bases, with 13 bases sitting between them. The DNA for the CDR3 is TGTGCCAGCAGTCTCAATGTCGAGAACGAGCAGTACTTC. Amino acid sequence: CASSLNVENEQYF.

There are many counts of this clonotype. The chain uses TRBV27 and TRBJ1-2; TRBD1 agrees at 7 bases. Germline CDR1 is MNHEY and CDR2 is SMNVEV (reference sequence). Trimming removed 3 bases from V and 8 bases from J; junction bases left unmatched: 18. This CDR3 is built from 17 residues. The CDR3 nucleotides read TGTGCCAGCAGTTTTGAGGGGGCAGGAACCAACACTGACGGCTACACCTTC. Amino acids: CASSFEGAGTNTDGYTF.